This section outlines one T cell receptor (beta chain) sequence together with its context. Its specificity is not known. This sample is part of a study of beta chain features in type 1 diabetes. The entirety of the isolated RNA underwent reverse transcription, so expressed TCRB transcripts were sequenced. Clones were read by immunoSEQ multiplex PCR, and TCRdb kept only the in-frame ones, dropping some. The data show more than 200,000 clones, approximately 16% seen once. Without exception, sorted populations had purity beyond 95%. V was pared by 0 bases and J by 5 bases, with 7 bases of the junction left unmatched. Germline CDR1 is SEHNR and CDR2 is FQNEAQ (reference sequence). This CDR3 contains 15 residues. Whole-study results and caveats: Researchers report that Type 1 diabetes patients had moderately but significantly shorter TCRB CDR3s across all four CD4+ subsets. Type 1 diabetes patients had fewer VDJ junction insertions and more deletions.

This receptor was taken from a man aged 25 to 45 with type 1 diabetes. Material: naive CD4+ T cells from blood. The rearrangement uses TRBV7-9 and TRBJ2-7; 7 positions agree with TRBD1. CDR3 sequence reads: CASSLAQGPANEQYF. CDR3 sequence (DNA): TGTGCCAGCAGCTTAGCACAGGGGCCTGCTAACGAGCAGTACTTC.